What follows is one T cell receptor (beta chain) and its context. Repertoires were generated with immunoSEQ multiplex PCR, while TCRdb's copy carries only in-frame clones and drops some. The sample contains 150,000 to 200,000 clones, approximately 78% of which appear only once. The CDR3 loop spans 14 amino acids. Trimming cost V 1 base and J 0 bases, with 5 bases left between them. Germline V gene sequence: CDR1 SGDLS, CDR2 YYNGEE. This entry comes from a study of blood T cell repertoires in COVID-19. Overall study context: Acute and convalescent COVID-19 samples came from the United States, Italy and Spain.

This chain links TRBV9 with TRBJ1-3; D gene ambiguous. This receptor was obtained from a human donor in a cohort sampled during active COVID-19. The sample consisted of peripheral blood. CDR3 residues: CASSVSGSGNTIYF. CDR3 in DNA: TGTGCCAGCAGCGTATCAGGCTCTGGAAACACCATATATTTT.